These T cell receptor beta chains were read from a single sample in a study of T cells in tuberculosis. The method was immunoSEQ multiplex PCR; TCRdb's version includes in-frame clones alone and lacks a portion of them. This table holds about 58,000 clones, over 75% found once. The material sequenced was CD1b-GMM tetramer-negative cells sorted from PBMCs. These receptors were taken from an adult woman with latent tuberculosis. Both conserved end residues are part of each CDR3. D genes are given only for firm matches. Rows give clone size only sometimes, using once, few, many, or a class for an expanded clone.

length,V,D,J,size,CDR3,DNA
13,TRBV7-6,-,TRBJ2-7,once,CASSPSRGYEQYF,TGTGCCAGCAGCCCCAGTAGGGGCTACGAGCAGTACTTC
14,TRBV5-1,-,TRBJ2-1,-,CASSPTLYRGEQFF,TGCGCCAGCAGCCCCACCCTTTATCGGGGGGAGCAGTTCTTC
17,TRBV4-2,TRBD1,TRBJ2-7,-,CASSQLWEQGTIYEQYF,TGTGCCAGCAGCCAACTATGGGAACAGGGGACGATCTACGAGCAGTACTTC
14,TRBV11-2,TRBD2,TRBJ2-7,-,CASSSPREGPEQYF,TGTGCCAGCAGCTCTCCCCGGGAGGGCCCCGAGCAGTACTTC
13,TRBV2,TRBD2,TRBJ2-5,few,CASGVRRGETQYF,TGTGCCAGCGGGGTCAGGCGGGGGGAGACCCAGTACTTC
13,TRBV19,-,TRBJ1-2,-,CASSIRAGYGYTF,TGTGCCAGTAGTATTAGAGCAGGCTATGGCTACACCTTC
16,TRBV4-1,TRBD1,TRBJ1-5,-,CASSRQAGTGIQPQHF,TGCGCCAGCAGCCGACAGGCCGGGACAGGGATTCAGCCCCAGCATTTT
15,TRBV2,-,TRBJ2-6,-,CASTIERSGANVLTF,TGTGCCAGCACCATAGAGAGGTCTGGGGCCAACGTCCTGACTTTC
16,TRBV5-1,-,TRBJ2-7,-,CASSLWVVGFSYEQYF,TGCGCCAGCAGCTTGTGGGTGGTCGGGTTCTCCTACGAGCAGTACTTC
17,TRBV9,TRBD2,TRBJ2-7,-,CASSPSGRTSGHYEQYF,TGTGCCAGCAGCCCCAGCGGTCGGACTAGCGGACACTACGAGCAGTACTTC
14,TRBV6-4,-,TRBJ2-7,few,CASSDKLETGEQYF,TGTGCCAGCAGTGATAAACTCGAGACTGGCGAGCAGTACTTC
15,TRBV6-6,-,TRBJ1-3,-,CASSDRRNSGNTIYF,TGTGCCAGCTCAGACAGGCGAAACTCTGGAAACACCATATATTTT
13,TRBV25-1,-,TRBJ1-1,-,CASSDWYRAVAFF,TGTGCCAGCAGTGATTGGTACAGGGCCGTAGCTTTCTTT
15,TRBV18,-,TRBJ1-1,-,CASSLTGPMNTEAFF,TGTGCCAGCTCCCTGACAGGACCCATGAACACTGAAGCTTTCTTT
14,TRBV19,-,TRBJ1-1,once,CASRWTQGYTEAFF,TGTGCCAGTAGGTGGACCCAGGGGTATACTGAAGCTTTCTTT
12,TRBV25-1,-,TRBJ2-1,-,CASSERWAGQFF,TGTGCCAGCAGTGAACGATGGGCAGGGCAGTTCTTC
16,TRBV5-1,TRBD2,TRBJ2-3,-,CASRFERDYGSDTQYF,TGCGCCAGCAGATTTGAGCGGGACTACGGGTCAGATACGCAGTATTTT
15,TRBV4-2,TRBD2,TRBJ2-7,few,CASSQAGGDPYEQYF,TGTGCCAGCAGCCAGGCGGGGGGAGACCCCTACGAGCAGTACTTC
13,TRBV5-1,TRBD1,TRBJ2-7,-,CASSQTGFHEQYF,TGCGCCAGCAGCCAGACAGGGTTCCACGAGCAGTACTTC
15,TRBV5-1,TRBD1,TRBJ1-4,-,CASSLGTGRNEKLFF,TGCGCCAGCAGCTTAGGGACAGGCCGTAATGAAAAACTGTTTTTT
15,TRBV4-1,-,TRBJ2-1,-,CASSQEPSSYNEQFF,TGCGCCAGCAGCCAAGAACCGAGCTCCTACAATGAGCAGTTCTTC
13,TRBV30,-,TRBJ2-7,-,CAWKRGPFYEQYF,TGTGCCTGGAAAAGGGGCCCATTCTACGAGCAGTACTTC
15,TRBV25-1,-,TRBJ2-1,-,CASGDPRDTYNEQFF,TGTGCCAGCGGGGATCCGAGGGACACCTACAATGAGCAGTTCTTC
16,TRBV7-8,TRBD1,TRBJ1-5,-,CASSFLGTALNQPQHF,TGTGCCAGCAGCTTTCTCGGGACAGCCCTTAATCAGCCCCAGCATTTT
12,TRBV9,-,TRBJ2-7,-,CASSVDGGKQYF,TGTGCCAGCAGCGTAGATGGGGGCAAGCAGTACTTC
15,TRBV5-4,-,TRBJ1-2,-,CASSSHREANYGYTF,TGTGCCAGCAGCTCGCACAGGGAAGCTAACTATGGCTACACCTTC
19,TRBV5-1,-,TRBJ1-1,-,CASSLQPLTGQGLSAEAFF,TGCGCCAGCAGCCTCCAACCCCTTACAGGGCAGGGTCTCTCAGCTGAAGCTTTCTTT
15,TRBV28,-,TRBJ1-1,once,CASKNNAGRDTEAFF,TGTGCCAGCAAAAATAACGCAGGGCGAGACACTGAAGCTTTCTTT
15,TRBV28,TRBD1,TRBJ1-6,-,CASSLSRTGDSPLHF,TGTGCCAGCAGTTTATCGCGGACAGGGGATTCACCCCTCCACTTT
18,TRBV4-3,TRBD2,TRBJ2-1,-,CASSQERAGTSGYNEQFF,TGCGCCAGCAGCCAAGAGAGGGCCGGGACTAGCGGGTACAATGAGCAGTTCTTC
18,TRBV28,TRBD2,TRBJ2-2,-,CASSSQRLAGLNTGELFF,TGTGCCAGCAGTTCCCAAAGACTAGCGGGACTGAACACCGGGGAGCTGTTTTTT
13,TRBV5-4,-,TRBJ1-5,-,CASSLAPDQPQHF,TGTGCCAGCAGCTTGGCCCCGGATCAGCCCCAGCATTTT
19,TRBV4-3,-,TRBJ2-6,-,CASSQDRGWSNSGANVLTF,TGCGCCAGCAGCCAAGATCGAGGGTGGAGTAACTCTGGGGCCAACGTCCTGACTTTC
14,TRBV6-1,-,TRBJ1-3,once,CASSEGSRGNTIYF,TGTGCCAGCAGTGAAGGGTCACGGGGAAACACCATATATTTT
12,TRBV7-3,-,TRBJ2-2,-,CASSPDTGELFF,TGTGCCAGCAGCCCCGACACCGGGGAGCTGTTTTTT
17,TRBV18,TRBD2,TRBJ2-3,-,CASSPVLAGMAADTQYF,TGTGCCAGCTCACCAGTCCTAGCGGGAATGGCGGCAGATACGCAGTATTTT
15,TRBV5-5,-,TRBJ1-6,-,CASRLGTGFSSPLHF,TGTGCCAGCAGGTTGGGGACGGGGTTCAGCTCACCCCTCCACTTT
13,TRBV12-5,-,TRBJ1-6,-,CASSEALRPPLHF,TGTGCTAGTTCGGAGGCTCTCCGACCACCCCTCCACTTT
15,TRBV7-2,TRBD2,TRBJ2-1,-,CASSLRRGGINEQFF,TGTGCCAGCAGCTTAAGACGGGGGGGCATCAATGAGCAGTTCTTC
16,TRBV6-1,TRBD1,TRBJ2-7,-,CASSEDRTGSSYEQYF,TGTGCCAGCAGTGAAGACAGGACAGGGAGCTCCTACGAGCAGTACTTC
16,TRBV4-1,TRBD2,TRBJ2-1,-,CASSRLAEEWANEQFF,TGCGCCAGCAGCAGACTAGCGGAGGAATGGGCCAATGAGCAGTTCTTC
15,TRBV18,-,TRBJ1-4,-,CASSPQRGGSEKLFF,TGTGCCAGCTCACCGCAAAGGGGGGGAAGCGAAAAACTGTTTTTT
16,TRBV4-1,TRBD2,TRBJ2-5,-,CASSPKKREVQETQYF,TGCGCCAGCAGCCCTAAAAAGCGGGAGGTACAAGAGACCCAGTACTTC
15,TRBV19,TRBD1,TRBJ1-1,-,CASSIGGQGLTEAFF,TGTGCCAGTAGTATCGGGGGACAGGGGCTGACTGAAGCTTTCTTT
12,TRBV7-9,-,TRBJ2-7,-,CASSRLGGEQYF,TGTGCCAGCAGCAGACTAGGAGGCGAGCAGTACTTC
15,TRBV7-9,TRBD1,TRBJ1-2,medium-sized,CASSFQGAEKYGYTF,TGTGCCAGCAGCTTTCAGGGGGCTGAGAAGTATGGCTACACCTTC
15,TRBV5-4,-,TRBJ1-3,-,CASSLPGDTGNTIYF,TGTGCCAGCAGCTTGCCTGGTGACACTGGAAACACCATATATTTT
16,TRBV5-1,-,TRBJ2-7,-,CASSLAPTGFSYEQYF,TGCGCCAGCAGCTTGGCTCCAACAGGGTTTAGCTACGAGCAGTACTTC
16,TRBV5-4,TRBD1,TRBJ2-1,-,CASSLPPGQGFNEQFF,TGTGCCAGCAGCTTACCCCCGGGACAGGGGTTCAATGAGCAGTTCTTC
13,TRBV5-4,TRBD1,TRBJ2-4,-,CASSPGQGNIQYF,TGTGCCAGCAGCCCAGGACAGGGAAACATTCAGTACTTC
11,TRBV20-1,-,TRBJ1-1,-,CSVLLNTEAFF,TGCAGTGTCCTCCTGAACACTGAAGCTTTCTTT
14,TRBV19,-,TRBJ2-1,-,CASSIFSEDNEQFF,TGTGCCAGTAGTATTTTCTCGGAGGACAATGAGCAGTTCTTC
14,TRBV6-1,TRBD2,TRBJ2-1,once,CASSEVDSGNEQFF,TGTGCCAGCAGTGAAGTTGATAGCGGGAATGAGCAGTTCTTC
13,TRBV19,-,TRBJ2-1,-,CASSPSEYNEQFF,TGTGCCAGTAGTCCTAGTGAGTACAATGAGCAGTTCTTC